Listed below are T cell receptor beta chains from one sample, sequenced in a study of PD-L1 blockade in urothelial cancer. Only in-frame clones appear in the TCRdb table, and some are missing; sequencing was by immunoSEQ multiplex PCR. The table shows about 14,000 clones, with 85% to 90% occurring only once. The material was PBMCs, obtained around atezolizumab (anti-PD-L1) treatment. These receptor sequences come from a man aged 65 to 79 with urothelial cancer. Each CDR3 is given without its conserved first and last residue. Clone size appears in some rows only: once, few, many, or a class for an expanded clone.

TRBJ2-2 NA TRBV2 ASSGSTGELF
TRBJ1-3 NA TRBV7-6 ASSLLGGVSRNTIY
TRBJ1-5 NA TRBV10-2 ASSRTGRNQPQH
TRBJ2-1 NA TRBV29-1 SVGYFGDRENYNEQF
TRBJ1-2 once TRBV29-1 SVVEGGYGYT
TRBJ1-4 NA TRBV7-9 ASSKVGANEKLF
TRBJ2-4 NA TRBV2 ASSEGDNKNIQY
TRBJ2-4 NA TRBV5-6 ASSFQGAMDIQY
TRBJ2-2 NA TRBV6-4 ASSARDTATGELF
TRBJ2-5 once TRBV12-5 ASGLLRSETQY
TRBJ1-5 few TRBV6-5 ASRPGAHQPQH
TRBJ1-1 NA TRBV19 ASGAGGAGTEAF
TRBJ2-1 NA TRBV11-2 ASSLEPKAGKI
TRBJ2-5 NA TRBV28 ASSEVTPREETQY
TRBJ2-7 NA TRBV30 AWNLGQNYEQY
TRBJ2-1 NA TRBV29-1 SVDQGDRGVMNEQF
TRBJ2-7 NA TRBV6-1 ASSDPVTYEQY
TRBJ2-1 NA TRBV9 ASSAPQLSSYNEQF
TRBJ2-1 NA TRBV7-8 ASSLRASGAYNEQF
TRBJ2-1 NA TRBV12-5 ASGTSGGRYNEQF
TRBJ1-1 NA TRBV6-4 ASSVGQWNTEAF
TRBJ2-7 NA TRBV7-6 ASSLENRGEQY
TRBJ2-7 NA TRBV21-1 ASSKDGDTMYEQY
TRBJ2-3 NA TRBV7-9 ASSLPVGGTDTDTQY
TRBJ1-2 NA TRBV28 ASSLSFGGQYGYT
TRBJ2-1 NA TRBV5-1 ASAMSGGPYNEQF
TRBJ1-5 NA TRBV27 ASSTGGQPQH
TRBJ2-7 NA TRBV12-5 ASGLGQTSSEQY
TRBJ2-7 NA TRBV12-5 ASGLMGANSYEQY
TRBJ1-1 NA TRBV7-6 ASSIQLDTEAF
TRBJ2-2 NA TRBV7-9 ASSALDRGKTGELF
TRBJ1-6 NA TRBV19 ASSVRDFKNSPLH
TRBJ1-2 once TRBV9 ASSVDRIANYGYT
TRBJ1-4 NA TRBV30 AWSAIRGLREKLF
TRBJ2-7 NA TRBV19 ASSIGTGPYEQY
TRBJ1-3 few TRBV4-1 ASSLLGSSGNTIY
TRBJ1-1 few TRBV7-9 ASSHRQGLNTEAF
TRBJ2-7 NA TRBV18 ASSLTIQGVGEQY
TRBJ1-2 NA TRBV5-4 ASSLRGTDYGYT
TRBJ2-3 NA TRBV18 ASSPRGGASTDTQY
TRBJ2-5 NA TRBV7-2 ASSLWGTSGGRETQY
TRBJ2-2 NA TRBV27 ASSFREGNTGELF
TRBJ1-1 NA TRBV2 ASTGGTEAF
TRBJ2-1 NA TRBV13 ASSPTRQYNEQF
TRBJ2-2 NA TRBV5-1 ASSLRGGDNTGELF
TRBJ1-5 NA TRBV7-2 ASSLVAGGSQPQH
TRBJ2-1 NA TRBV6-6 ASSLGGANEQF
TRBJ1-2 NA TRBV19 ASSIRGSSKYGYT
TRBJ1-2 NA TRBV7-9 ASSLYGTDYGYT